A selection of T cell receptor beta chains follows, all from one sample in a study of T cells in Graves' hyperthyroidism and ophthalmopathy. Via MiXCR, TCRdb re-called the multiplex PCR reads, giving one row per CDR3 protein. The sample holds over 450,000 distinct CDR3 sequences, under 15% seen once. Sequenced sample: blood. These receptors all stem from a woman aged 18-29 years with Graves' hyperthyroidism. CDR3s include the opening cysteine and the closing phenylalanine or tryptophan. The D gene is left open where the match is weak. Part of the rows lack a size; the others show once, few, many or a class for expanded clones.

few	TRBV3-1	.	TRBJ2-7	TGTGCCAGCAGCCAAGAGGGGGGGCTCGGGACAGGCAAGTACGAGCAGTACTTC	CASSQEGGLGTGKYEQYF
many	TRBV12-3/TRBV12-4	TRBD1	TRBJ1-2	TGTGCCAGCAGCCCGACAGGGCTACATCTAAACTATGGCTACACCTTC	CASSPTGLHLNYGYTF
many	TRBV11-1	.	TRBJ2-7	TGTGCCAGCAGCTCCCGTCATCTGCAGGGCTACGAGCAGTACTTC	CASSSRHLQGYEQYF
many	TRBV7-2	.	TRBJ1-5	TGTGCCAGCAGCCCATCAATTGGGTCGGGCAATCAGCCCCAGCATTTT	CASSPSIGSGNQPQHF
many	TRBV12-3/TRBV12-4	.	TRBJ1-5	TGTGCCAGCAGCATCCACCGGGACCACCAGCCCCAGCATTTT	CASSIHRDHQPQHF
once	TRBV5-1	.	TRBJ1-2	TGTGCCAGCAGCGACGCCCGGGCAGCACGGACCTTC	CASSDARAARTF
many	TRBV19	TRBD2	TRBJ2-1	TGTGCCAGTAGTATAGATCCGACTAGCGGGGAGCAGTTCTTC	CASSIDPTSGEQFF
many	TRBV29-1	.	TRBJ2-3	TGCAGCGTGGACGGGACACAACACCATACAGATACGCAGTATTTT	CSVDGTQHHTDTQYF
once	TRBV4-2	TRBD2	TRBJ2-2	TGTGCCAGCACCCCCTCGGAGGGACTAGCGGGAGCGAACACCGGGGAGCTGTTTTTT	CASTPSEGLAGANTGELFF
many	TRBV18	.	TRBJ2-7	TGTGCCAGCTCCCCGGGGCCTTACTACGAGCAGTACTTC	CASSPGPYYEQYF
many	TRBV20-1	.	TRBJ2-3	TGCAGTGCAACCTGGTCCGACACAGATACGCAGTATTTT	CSATWSDTDTQYF
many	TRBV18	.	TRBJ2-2	TGTGCCAGCTCACCACTCGGGAAGACAGTCGGTGTCGGGGAGCTGTTTTTT	CASSPLGKTVGVGELFF
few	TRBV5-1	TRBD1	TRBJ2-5	TGCGCCAGCAGCTTGGATGGCAGGGGGAAAGAGACCCAGTACTTC	CASSLDGRGKETQYF
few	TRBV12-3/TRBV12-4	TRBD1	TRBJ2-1	TGTGCCAGCAGCTCGGCAGGGGGTGAGCAGTTCTTC	CASSSAGGEQFF
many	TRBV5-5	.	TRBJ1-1	TGTGCCAGCAGCTTGGCGGGGCTTTCAGAAGCTTTCTTT	CASSLAGLSEAFF
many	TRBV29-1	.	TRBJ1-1	TGCAGCGTTGAGCACGAAGCTTTCTTT	CSVEHEAFF
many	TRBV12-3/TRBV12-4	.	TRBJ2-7	TGTGCCAGCAGCGAGTCCGTAGCGGCCTACGAGCAGTACTTC	CASSESVAAYEQYF
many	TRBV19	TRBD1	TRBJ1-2	TGTGCCAGCCTCTTGGGCAGGGGGTGGGGCTACACCTTC	CASLLGRGWGYTF
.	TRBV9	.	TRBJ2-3	TGTGCCAGCAGCGTAGAGGGCGGGCTCAGCACAGATACGCAGTATTTT	CASSVEGGLSTDTQYF
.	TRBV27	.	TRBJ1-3	TGTGCCAGCAGTTTAGGGGGCGGGGGCGGCACCATATATTTT	CASSLGGGGGTIYF
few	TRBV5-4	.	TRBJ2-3	TGTGCCAGCACCCCCCATGGCACAGATACGCAGTATTTT	CASTPHGTDTQYF
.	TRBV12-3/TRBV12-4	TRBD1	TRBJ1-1	TGTGCCAGCAGAGGACAGGGAGATCCGAACACTGAAGCTTTCTTT	CASRGQGDPNTEAFF
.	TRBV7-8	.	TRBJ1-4	TGTGCCAGCAGCCGGGGTAACACTAATGAAAAACTGTTTTTT	CASSRGNTNEKLFF
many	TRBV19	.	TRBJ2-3	TGTGCCAGTAGTGGGGGTTTTGGAGTTACAGATACGCAGTATTTT	CASSGGFGVTDTQYF
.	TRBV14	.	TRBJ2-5	TGTGCCAGCAGCCGCTGGACGGATCATAACCAAGAGACCCAGTACTTC	CASSRWTDHNQETQYF
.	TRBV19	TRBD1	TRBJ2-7	TGTGCCAGTAGTGCCGGGACAGGCGGGTACGAGCAGTACTTC	CASSAGTGGYEQYF
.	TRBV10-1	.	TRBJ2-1	TGCGCCAGCAGTGAGTCTTCGGGTGAGCAGTTCTTC	CASSESSGEQFF
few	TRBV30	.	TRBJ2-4	TGTGCCCGGAGTAGGCCCCTTAGAGAACACCTGGCCAAAAACATTCAGTACTTC	CARSRPLREHLAKNIQYF
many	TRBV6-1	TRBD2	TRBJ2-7	TGTGCCAGCAGTGTTAGCGGGAGGAGCTCCTACGAGCAGTACTTC	CASSVSGRSSYEQYF
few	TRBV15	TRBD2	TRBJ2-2	TGTGCCACCAGCAGACGCACTAGCGGCACGAACACCGGGGAGCTGTTTTTT	CATSRRTSGTNTGELFF